The present T cell receptor beta chain was sequenced within a study of blood T cell repertoires in COVID-19. Study at large: Acute-phase and convalescent COVID-19 samples originated in the United States, Italy and Spain.

Measured with immunoSEQ multiplex PCR; TCRdb has only the in-frame clones, and not every one. The sample records approximately 300,000 clones, around 92% being singletons. This CDR3 is 15 amino acids long. V shed 3 bases and J shed 7 bases, with 16 bases lying between them. Germline V gene data show CDR1 as MGHRA and CDR2 as YSYEKL. This sequence joins TRBV4-1 and TRBJ2-4, with a possible D match to TRBD2 (7 bases). The specimen was peripheral blood. This sequence was found in a man between 18 and 29 years old who had recovered from COVID-19. The CDR3 here is CASSHPGEGGNIQYF. The DNA of the CDR3 is TGCGCCAGCAGCCATCCAGGGGAGGGAGGGAACATTCAGTACTTC.